Each of the 21 T cell receptor beta chains below was sequenced from the same sample in a study of cytomegalovirus exposure and HLA in healthy donors. A multiplex PCR was run with 60 Vbeta primers and 13 Jbeta primers. The data were produced by immunoSEQ multiplex PCR, yet TCRdb's version contains in-frame clones alone and is incomplete. The table records about 200,000 clones, around 70% of them present only once. The specimen was PBMCs. Receptors were obtained from a man aged 35-49 years in good health and CMV-seropositive.

This clone came up once. The CDR3 sequence: CASTLDAFQGGAFF. Here the CDR3 DNA reads TGTGCCAGCACCCTGGACGCCTTCCAGGGGGGAGCTTTCTTT. The chain uses TRBV7-9 and TRBJ1-1; 7 bases agree with TRBD1. The CDR3 sequence is 14 residues long. CDR1 and CDR2 (germline): SEHNR, FQNEAQ (reference sequence). V shed 7 bases, J shed 10 bases, and the junction held 15 bases outside the gene matches.

CDR3 loop: CAISEEGALEQYF. CDR3 sequence (DNA): TGTGCCATCAGTGAAGAGGGGGCGCTTGAGCAGTACTTC. The chain joins TRBV10-3 to TRBJ2-7; 7 bases match TRBD1. V dropped 3 bases and J dropped 7; count of bases not matched to a gene: 6. Germline lookup yields CDR1 ENHRY and CDR2 SYGVKD. The CDR3 loop spans 13 amino acids.

The rearrangement uses TRBV19 and TRBJ1-2, with D possibly being TRBD1 (6 bases). V shed 2 bases and J shed 3 bases, with 22 bases lying between them. Germline V gene data show CDR1 as LNHDA and CDR2 as SQIVND (reference sequence). The CDR3 covers 18 residues. The CDR3 nucleotides read TGTGCCAGTAGTATAATGGCGGTGGGGGCACCGGGATACTATGGCTACACCTTC. The encoded protein is CASSIMAVGAPGYYGYTF.

The chain employs TRBV5-5 and TRBJ1-3; maybe TRBD1 (6 bases). The CDR3 has 16 residues. Germline CDR1 is SGHKS and CDR2 is YYEKEE (reference sequence). V dropped 0 bases and J dropped 3 bases, with 13 bases sitting between them. The CDR3 loop is CASSLGSSRGGNTIYF. In DNA, the CDR3 is TGTGCCAGCAGCTTGGGGTCGAGCAGGGGTGGAAACACCATATATTTT.

This clone turned up a few times. The rearrangement uses TRBV5-6 and TRBJ1-2, with a possible D match to TRBD1 (6 bases). CDR1 SGHDT and CDR2 YYEEEE come from the germline V gene. This CDR3 region has 13 residues. V was pared by 4 bases and J by 2 bases, with 9 bases between. The CDR3 is CASSPGQNYGYTF. CDR3 DNA sequence: TGTGCCAGCAGCCCCGGACAGAACTATGGCTACACCTTC.

In this sample, this clone turned up a few times. This chain connects TRBV6-4 to TRBJ1-2, with 12 bases matching TRBD1. The CDR3 contains 16 residues. Germline V gene lookup returns CDR1 MRHNA and CDR2 SNTAGT. V was clipped by 3 bases and J by 8 bases; unmatched bases: 10. The CDR3 DNA follows: TGTGCCAGCAGTGAGTTCTCGGGACAGGGGGCAAAAGGCTACACCTTC. It yields the protein CASSEFSGQGAKGYTF.

V and J are TRBV4-2 and TRBJ1-4; 10 bases are shared with TRBD1. The J segment lost 6 bases and the V segment lost 0 bases, leaving 1 base of the junction unmatched. Germline CDR1 reads LGHNA; CDR2 reads YNFKEQ. The CDR3 runs 15 residues. CDR3 region: CASSQETGGDEKLFF. The CDR3 bases are TGTGCCAGCAGCCAAGAGACAGGGGGCGATGAAAAACTGTTTTTT.

The chain couples TRBV7-2 to TRBJ2-1; TRBD1 aligns across 8 bases. The CDR3 has 15 residues. The germline V gene encodes CDR1 SGHTA and CDR2 FQGNSA. V gave up 3 bases and J gave up 4 bases; unmatched junction bases: 5. The chain's CDR3 is CASSFDRGLYNEQFF. CDR3 coding DNA: TGTGCCAGCAGCTTTGACAGGGGCCTTTACAATGAGCAGTTCTTC.

The chain joins TRBV6-1 to TRBJ2-5; 8 positions agree with TRBD1. Trimming took 4 bases from V and 3 from J; bases not matched to a gene: 1. The CDR3 spans 13 residues. In germline, CDR1 is MNHNS, CDR2 SASEGT. The CDR3 loop is CASSGDRKETQYF. The CDR3 nucleotides are TGTGCCAGCAGTGGGGACAGGAAAGAGACCCAGTACTTC.

The chain uses TRBV5-1 and TRBJ2-2; 7 nucleotides line up with TRBD1. The CDR3 covers 11 residues. Trimming removed 6 bases from V and 7 bases from J; junction bases left unmatched: 0. Germline CDR1 reads SGHRS; CDR2 reads YFSETQ. The CDR3 loop is CASTGGGELFF. CDR3 coding DNA: TGCGCCAGCACAGGGGGCGGGGAGCTGTTTTTT.

This chain links TRBV19 with TRBJ1-2; no reliable D call. V dropped 1 base and J dropped 8 bases, with 14 bases sitting between them. The CDR3 totals 14 residues. Germline CDR1 reads LNHDA; CDR2 reads SQIVND (reference sequence). The CDR3: CASSIGGGAGGYTF. Here the CDR3 DNA reads TGTGCCAGTAGTATAGGTGGAGGCGCAGGAGGCTACACCTTC.

V is TRBV9 and J is TRBJ2-3; possible D gene TRBD2, 5 bases. The length of the CDR3 is 15 residues. Per the germline V gene, CDR1 is SGDLS and CDR2 is YYNGEE. V shed 4 bases and J shed 0 bases, with 12 bases lying between them. Here the CDR3 reads CASSPPTTSTDTQYF. The CDR3 DNA follows: TGTGCCAGCAGCCCACCGACTACTAGCACAGATACGCAGTATTTT.

The rearrangement links TRBV5-1 to TRBJ2-1; weak D call: TRBD1 (5 bases). CDR3 length equals 15 residues. The germline V and J ends were trimmed by 2 bases and 8 bases, with 17 bases remaining between them. The germline V gene has CDR1 SGHRS and CDR2 YFSETQ. The DNA of the CDR3 is TGCGCCAGCAGCTTCTGGCAGGGCGCTGGGGATGAGCAGTTCTTC. Residues: CASSFWQGAGDEQFF.

The V call is TRBV9, the J call TRBJ2-3, with D unclear. V was shortened by 3 bases and J by 6 bases, with 11 bases between the two germline ends. Germline CDR1 reads SGDLS; CDR2 reads YYNGEE. The CDR3 has 13 amino acids. As DNA, the CDR3 is TGTGCCAGCAGCGAAGCCTCCAGGGATACGCAGTATTTT. It yields the protein CASSEASRDTQYF. The full variable domain, its missing parts supplied by reference TRBV9 and TRBJ2-3, is DSGVTQTPKHLITATGQRVTLRCSPRSGDLSVYWYQQSLDQGLQFLIQYYNGEERAKGNILERFSAQQFPDLHSELNLSSLELGDSALYFCASSEASRDTQYFGPGTRLTVL.

The gene calls are TRBV12-5 and TRBJ2-2; tentatively, D is TRBD1 (6 bases). V shed 7 bases and J shed 5 bases, with 20 bases lying between them. The CDR3 length is 16 residues. From germline, CDR1 is LGHNT and CDR2 FRNRAP. In DNA form, the CDR3 reads TGTGCTAGTGCCCTACAGGGTCCCACATATACCGGGGAGCTGTTTTTT. It translates to CASALQGPTYTGELFF.

The chain recombines TRBV2 with TRBJ1-2, with no clear D. Germline assignment: CDR1 SNHLY and CDR2 FYNNEI. Trimming took 3 bases from V and 4 from J, leaving 9 bases between them. The CDR3 covers 13 residues. CDR3 sequence reads: CASSDGSVYGYTF. CDR3 DNA sequence: TGTGCCAGCAGTGATGGCAGCGTCTATGGCTACACCTTC.

The rearrangement joins TRBV6-1 to TRBJ2-7; tentatively, D is TRBD1 (5 bases). Germline loops: CDR1 MNHNS, CDR2 SASEGT. Deletions cut 3 bases from V and 2 bases from J, with 11 bases between. The CDR3 runs 14 residues. The CDR3: CASSDLTATYEQYF. The CDR3 coding sequence is TGTGCCAGCAGTGATTTGACAGCTACCTACGAGCAGTACTTC.

The V call is TRBV28, the J call TRBJ2-6; a weak D match, TRBD2 (5 bases). Germline lookup yields CDR1 MDHEN and CDR2 SYDVKM. Trimming shortened V by 6 bases and J by 2 bases, and 14 bases separated the two germline ends. The CDR3 sequence is 16 residues long. CDR3 sequence (DNA): TGTGCCAGCAGAAGAGGGTCGTTCGCTGGGGCCAACGTCCTGACTTTC. Protein sequence: CASRRGSFAGANVLTF.

The V gene is TRBV5-4, the J gene TRBJ2-7; 8 nucleotides match TRBD1. The CDR3 is 15 amino acids. Germline trimming cut 1 base from V and 3 bases from J; bases unmatched to any gene: 6. CDR1 is SGHNT and CDR2 is YYREEE in the germline V gene (reference sequence). The CDR3 here is CASSLNTGGGYEQYF. CDR3 DNA: TGTGCCAGCAGCTTGAACACAGGGGGAGGCTACGAGCAGTACTTC.

The chain carries TRBV6-5 and TRBJ1-2, with D possibly being TRBD1 (6 bases). Trimming removed 6 bases at V and 5 bases at J, with 16 bases between. The CDR3 has 14 amino acids. The germline V gene encodes CDR1 MNHEY and CDR2 SVGAGI. CDR3 region: CASRTPGTLYGYTF. In DNA form, the CDR3 reads TGTGCCAGCAGGACCCCCGGGACATTATATGGCTACACCTTC.

Only a few counts were recorded for this clone. V and J are TRBV6-9 and TRBJ1-2; unclear D gene. The CDR3 runs to 12 residues. Germline CDR1 is MNHGY and CDR2 is SVAAGI. Trimming pared 4 bases from V and 6 bases from J, leaving 9 bases between. CDR3 in DNA: TGTGCCAGCAGTTGCCGACAAAATGGCTACACCTTC. Protein: CASSCRQNGYTF.